A selection of T cell receptor beta chains follows, all from one sample in a study of cytomegalovirus exposure and HLA in healthy donors. Produced via immunoSEQ multiplex PCR; TCRdb's table is partial and in-frame only. Of approximately 90,000 clones listed, 95% to 98% are singletons. The sample taken for sequencing was PBMCs. The source is a man younger than 35 in good health and CMV-seronegative. CDR3s include the opening cysteine and the closing phenylalanine or tryptophan. The order of the fields is J gene, V gene, clone size, D gene, CDR3 DNA, CDR3 protein. A D gene is named only where the DNA matches it firmly. Only part of the rows carry a size: once, few, many, or a class if the clone is expanded.

>TRBJ2-3|TRBV19|NA|TRBD2
TGTGCCAGTAGTATACAATGGCGGGAGTACACAGATACGCAGTATTTT
CASSIQWREYTDTQYF
>TRBJ2-3|TRBV28|NA|NA
TGTGCCAGTCGGCAGGCCACAGATACGCAGTATTTT
CASRQATDTQYF
>TRBJ2-1|TRBV19|NA|NA
TGTGCCAGTAGTATCATAAGCGGAAACTCCTACAATGAGCAGTTCTTC
CASSIISGNSYNEQFF
>TRBJ2-3|TRBV25-1|NA|NA
TGTGCCAGCAGTGTGCAGGGGCGGGATACGCAGTATTTT
CASSVQGRDTQYF
>TRBJ2-1|TRBV7-7|once|TRBD1
TGTGCTAGCAGCCGGACAGGGGAAAATGAGCAGTTCTTC
CASSRTGENEQFF
>TRBJ2-2|TRBV9|NA|TRBD2
TGTGCCAGCAGCGTCCGGACTAGCGGGAGTCATCCCGGGGAGCTGTTTTTT
CASSVRTSGSHPGELFF
>TRBJ2-5|TRBV5-5|NA|NA
TGTGCCAGCAGCTTCCAACCAGGGGCCCAAGAGACCCAGTACTTC
CASSFQPGAQETQYF
>TRBJ2-5|TRBV2|once|TRBD2
TGTGCCAGCAGTGAACTAGCGGGAAAAGAGACCCAGTACTTC
CASSELAGKETQYF
>TRBJ2-3|TRBV5-1|NA|NA
TGCGCCAGCAGCTACGGACAGCGCACAGATACGCAGTATTTT
CASSYGQRTDTQYF
>TRBJ2-5|TRBV4-3|NA|TRBD1
TGCGCCAGCAGCTCTTACCTCGGGACAGAACAAGAGACCCAGTACTTC
CASSSYLGTEQETQYF
>TRBJ1-1|TRBV5-4|NA|NA
TGTGCCAGCAGCTTGGACGGGATTGAAGCTTTCTTT
CASSLDGIEAFF
>TRBJ1-2|TRBV6-6|NA|TRBD1
TGTGCCAGCAGTTACACAGGGGAAAGCTATGGCTACACCTTC
CASSYTGESYGYTF
>TRBJ2-1|TRBV6-7|NA|TRBD1
TGTGCCGTACACGGACAGGGCTCCTACAATGAGCAGTTCTTC
CAVHGQGSYNEQFF
>TRBJ2-1|TRBV19|NA|TRBD2
TGTGCCAGTAGTACTAGCGGCTACAATGAGCAGTTCTTC
CASSTSGYNEQFF
>TRBJ1-2|TRBV6-5|NA|NA
TGTGCCAGCAGGGCCCCAGGGGTAGGATATGGCTACACCTTC
CASRAPGVGYGYTF
>TRBJ1-2|TRBV29-1|NA|NA
TGCAGCGCCCGTTCCGAGGAGGGCTACACCTTC
CSARSEEGYTF
>TRBJ2-3|TRBV30|NA|TRBD2
TGTGCCTGGAGTCCCGGGACTAGCGGGATAACAGATACGCAGTATTTT
CAWSPGTSGITDTQYF
>TRBJ1-1|TRBV5-4|NA|TRBD1
TGTGCCAGCAGGCACCAGGGGGCGGATGAAGCTTTCTTT
CASRHQGADEAFF
>TRBJ2-3|TRBV13|NA|NA
TGTGCCAGCAGCCTTAAGACTAGCACAGATACGCAGTATTTT
CASSLKTSTDTQYF
>TRBJ1-2|TRBV27|NA|TRBD1
TGTGCCAGCAGTCCCAGGGGGGTCAGTGTTAACTATGGCTACACCTTC
CASSPRGVSVNYGYTF
>TRBJ1-4|TRBV7-8|NA|TRBD1
TGTGCCAGCAGCTTAGATACTGGACAGGGCCGGGTGAAGAATGAAAAACTGTTTTTT
CASSLDTGQGRVKNEKLFF
>TRBJ2-3|TRBV10-3|NA|NA
TGTGCCATCAGTGTCACAGATATGCAGTATTTT
CAISVTDMQYF
>TRBJ2-5|TRBV6-5|NA|NA
TGTGCCAGCAGTTACTCGACAGAACAAGAGACCCAGTACTTC
CASSYSTEQETQYF
>TRBJ2-3|TRBV6-5|NA|TRBD2
TGTGCCAGCAGTTACGAGCGGGAGATTGATACGCAGTATTTT
CASSYEREIDTQYF
>TRBJ2-1|TRBV7-8|NA|TRBD2
TGTGCCAGCAGCCACCGCGGGAGGGTTCCCCGCTCCTACAATGAGCAGTTCTTC
CASSHRGRVPRSYNEQFF
>TRBJ2-3|TRBV10-2|NA|NA
TGCGCCAGCAGGAACCCGACAGGACTTAGCACAGATACGCAGTATTTT
CASRNPTGLSTDTQYF
>TRBJ2-5|TRBV10-3|NA|NA
TGTGCCATCGGACTGAAAGAGACCCAGTACTTC
CAIGLKETQYF
>TRBJ1-2|TRBV6-5|NA|NA
TGTGCCAGCAGAGCCACAGGGTGGGCTGGCTACACCTTC
CASRATGWAGYTF
>TRBJ1-1|TRBV5-1|NA|TRBD1
TGCGCCAGCAGCACAGGCCGACAGGGGAACACTGAAGCTTTCTTT
CASSTGRQGNTEAFF
>TRBJ2-1|TRBV27|NA|NA
TGTGCCAGCAGCCCCCTCGATTTGGGAGTCTACAATGAGCAGTTCTTC
CASSPLDLGVYNEQFF
>TRBJ1-4|TRBV2|NA|NA
TGTGCCAGCAGTGTTCGAAGCTCCGGAGGAAAACTGTTTTTT
CASSVRSSGGKLFF
>TRBJ1-1|TRBV21-1|NA|NA
TGTGCCAGCAGCAAAGACAGGGGGAGCACTGAAGCTTTCTTT
CASSKDRGSTEAFF
>TRBJ1-1|TRBV5-1|NA|NA
TGCGCCAGCAGCTTGGCGAGCTACACTGAAGCTTTCTTT
CASSLASYTEAFF
>TRBJ1-2|TRBV9|NA|NA
TGTGCCAGCAGCGTAGTCGGACAGAGCCTTGGCTATGGCTACACCTTC
CASSVVGQSLGYGYTF
>TRBJ1-4|TRBV2|NA|NA
TGTGCCAGCAGTGAAGACAGGGTCTTTGAAAAACTGTTTTTT
CASSEDRVFEKLFF
>TRBJ2-3|TRBV18|NA|TRBD1
TGTGCCAGCTCACCACAGACAGGGAGCACAGATACGCAGTATTTT
CASSPQTGSTDTQYF
>TRBJ2-2|TRBV30|NA|TRBD2
TGTGCCTCCGTAGCGGGTGCGAACACCGGGGAGCTGTTTTTT
CASVAGANTGELFF
>TRBJ2-1|TRBV7-2|NA|TRBD2
TGTGCCAGCGGCCTAACTAGCGGGAACTACAATGAGCAGTTCTTC
CASGLTSGNYNEQFF
>TRBJ1-2|TRBV5-1|once|TRBD1
TGCGCCAGCAGCTTACGACAGGGGGACTATGGCTACACCTTC
CASSLRQGDYGYTF
>TRBJ1-4|TRBV7-6|NA|NA
TGTGCCAGCAGCTTATTAGTCAGGGCTACGGCTAATGAAAAACTGTTTTTT
CASSLLVRATANEKLFF
>TRBJ1-2|TRBV11-2|NA|TRBD1
TGTGCCAGCACAAGCAAGGCAGGGGGCGCGGCTGGCTACACCTTC
CASTSKAGGAAGYTF
>TRBJ2-1|TRBV2|NA|TRBD2
TGTGCCAGCAGTGAAAGGACTAGCGGATACAATGAGCAGTTCTTC
CASSERTSGYNEQFF
>TRBJ2-2|TRBV7-6|NA|NA
TGTGCCAGCAGCTTAGGAACACTAGCCGGGGAGCTGTTTTTT
CASSLGTLAGELFF
>TRBJ1-1|TRBV10-2|NA|NA
TGCGCCAGCAGTGAACAGGAGTTCACTGAAGCTTTCTTT
CASSEQEFTEAFF
>TRBJ1-4|TRBV28|NA|NA
TGTGCCAGCAGTTTTTTAAGTCTAGGGGCGAGCAATGAAAAACTGTTTTTT
CASSFLSLGASNEKLFF
>TRBJ2-6|TRBV27|once|TRBD2
TGTGCCAGCAGTTTATTTGGGGGGGCTGGGGCCAACGTCCTGACTTTC
CASSLFGGAGANVLTF
>TRBJ1-5|TRBV30|NA|TRBD1
TGTGCCTGGAGCGGAGACAGGGATCAGCCCCAGCATTTT
CAWSGDRDQPQHF
>TRBJ2-1|TRBV7-9|once|NA
TGTGCCAGCAGCGCACAACTAGTCTACAATGAGCAGTTCTTC
CASSAQLVYNEQFF
>TRBJ1-5|TRBV5-8|NA|NA
TGTGCCAGCAGCTTTGAAGGGGTTCAGCCCCAGCATTTT
CASSFEGVQPQHF
>TRBJ2-1|TRBV6-4|NA|NA
TGTGCCACCCAAGACTGGCACGGGGTCTTC
CATQDWHGVF
>TRBJ1-4|TRBV2|NA|TRBD1
TGTGCCAGCAGTCGACTTACAGGGGGAATGGGAGAAAAACTGTTTTTT
CASSRLTGGMGEKLFF